Below, one T cell receptor (beta chain) is given with its context. The antigen is unknown. The data originate from a study of cytomegalovirus exposure and HLA in healthy donors. V shed 6 bases and J shed 6 bases, with 11 bases lying between them. Per the germline V gene, CDR1 is SGHTA and CDR2 is FQGNSA. This CDR3 spans 13 amino acids. Findings and caveats of the study: Productive rates of about 90% or about 30% were seen for most TCR beta V segments in an earlier analysis. Accurate predictions that matched the HLA-A and HLA-B alleles of most subjects were reportedly made from TCR beta sequences.

PCR used 60 Vbeta primers and 13 Jbeta primers. Libraries were prepared by immunoSEQ multiplex PCR; TCRdb keeps only in-frame clonotypes and omits some of them. Here the sample spans 99,000 or so clones, about 83% being singletons. All the people who gave samples were healthy bone marrow donors. The chain joins TRBV7-2 to TRBJ2-2; tentatively, D is TRBD2 (6 bases). What was sequenced was PBMCs. The sequence came from a man younger than 35 in good health and CMV-seronegative. The CDR3 loop is CASRRRAAGELFF. Here the CDR3 DNA reads TGTGCCAGCAGAAGGAGGGCCGCCGGGGAGCTGTTTTTT.